This T cell receptor (beta chain) was retrieved from a study of monozygotic twins with inflammatory bowel disease. The CDR3 extends over 14 amino acids. Germline V gene lookup returns CDR1 LGHDT and CDR2 YNNKEL (reference sequence). UMIs were attached via template switching, each with a 6-nucleotide sample barcode. TCRdb re-called the 5' RACE reads; every CDR3 protein appears as one record, without DNA. In all, the sample yields around 200,000 distinct CDR3 sequences. This sequence originates from a human donor with ulcerative colitis or Crohn's disease, or a healthy co-twin of an affected twin (not recorded which). This sequence joins TRBV3-1 and TRBJ2-7. The material sequenced was blood. CDR3: CASSRDLKDGEQYF.